The 5 T cell receptor beta chains presented below share a single source sample, sequenced in a study of blood T cells in healthy people across ages. Together with a sample-barcoded 5' primer, a J-beta primer mix was included in a second PCR lasting roughly 6 to 12 cycles. MiXCR was run by TCRdb on the 5' RACE reads, yielding one entry per CDR3 protein. Of hundreds of thousands of distinct CDR3 sequences listed, 52% are singletons. The sample consisted of blood. The receptors stem from a woman of 80 years or more in good health.

The table lists this clonotype with many counts. The rearrangement links TRBV28 to TRBJ1-2; the match to TRBD1 covers 8 bases. The CDR3 contains 14 residues. CDR1 is MDHEN and CDR2 is SYDVKM in the germline V gene. The trim removed 7 bases at V and 2 bases at J, leaving 6 bases unmatched. The CDR3: CASTPPGGNYGYTF. DNA of the CDR3: TGTGCCAGCACCCCCCCAGGGGGCAACTATGGCTACACCTTC.

This clonotype was detected once. The J gene is TRBJ2-3, the V gene TRBV12-3 or TRBV12-4; tentative D call: TRBD1 (5 bases). CDR3 size: 14 residues. V dropped 6 bases and J dropped 5 bases, with 15 bases sitting between them. CDR3 loop: CASSRQSAIDTQYF. The CDR3 DNA sequence: TGTGCCAGCAGCCGACAGTCCGCAATAGATACGCAGTATTTT.

The chain recombines TRBV20-1 with TRBJ2-7, with 10 bases aligning to TRBD2. Germline lookup yields CDR1 DFQATT and CDR2 SNEGSKA (reference sequence). The CDR3 consists of 15 residues. J lost 2 bases, V lost 2 bases, and 6 bases had no gene match. The CDR3 sequence is CSARMTSGPPYEQYF. In DNA, the CDR3 is TGCAGTGCTAGAATGACTAGCGGGCCTCCCTACGAGCAGTACTTC.

This clonotype was observed a handful of times. The CDR3 DNA is TGTGCCAGCAGCTTAGGGGCGCATACTCGCACAGATACGCAGTATTTT. It specifies CASSLGAHTRTDTQYF. The chain employs TRBV7-2 and TRBJ2-3; D ambiguous. V lost 1 base and J 1 base, leaving 12 bases between the germline ends. This CDR3 has 16 amino acids. CDR1 and CDR2 (germline): SGHTA, FQGNSA.

This clonotype was recorded once. A read error is possible here, since a much larger clone lies one base away. The V and J genes are TRBV7-2 and TRBJ2-5; D gene uncertain. The germline V gene encodes CDR1 SGHTA and CDR2 FQGNSA. The CDR3 runs 12 residues. In nucleotides, the CDR3 is TGTGCCAGCGGCTTCGGAAAAGAGACCCAGTACTTC. Protein sequence: CASGFGKETQYF.